This TCR beta chain was observed in a study of blood T cell repertoires in COVID-19. Study-wide background: T cells, B-cell-depleted T cells, or PBMCs supplied cDNA or gDNA.

The authors' processing: Counts of nucleated cells, estimated from reference gene primer amplification, were obtained. The protocol was immunoSEQ multiplex PCR, while the TCRdb copy is restricted to in-frame clones and leaves out a portion. From that table come the V and J calls and clone size; the DNA was used to work out D and trimming. The sample has some 240,000 clones, 70% to 90% seen once. Germline V lookup: CDR1 PRHDT, CDR2 FYEKMQ (reference sequence). The CDR3 covers 13 residues. V lost 5 bases to trimming and J lost 0 bases, with 7 bases between them. Sequences were obtained from PBMCs or T cells enriched from blood (not recorded which). The chain combines TRBV13 with TRBJ1-1, with D perhaps TRBD1 (5 bases). This clonotype originated in a middle-aged woman with acute COVID-19. The CDR3 reads CASSPTVNTEAFF. CDR3 in DNA: TGTGCCAGCAGCCCGACAGTGAACACTGAAGCTTTCTTT.